The rows below give T cell receptor beta chains drawn from one sample of a study of T cell responses to AZD1222 COVID-19 vaccine. Only in-frame clones appear in the TCRdb table, and some are missing; sequencing was by immunoSEQ multiplex PCR. Altogether about 96,000 clones are present, about 90% being singletons, with the ten largest covering approximately 24%. This specimen was peripheral blood, taken on day 0 of AZD1222 vaccination. These receptors were collected from an adult in good health. Each CDR3 is given with its conserved first and last residue. Each record gives: J gene, clone size, V gene, D gene, CDR3 protein, CDR3 DNA. The D gene is left open where the match is weak. Size is stated for part of the rows, as once, few or many counts, or as a class when the clone is expanded.

TRBJ2-3 | - | TRBV4-3 | - | CASSQDILNTQYF | TGCGCCAGCAGCCAGGATATATTGAATACGCAGTATTTT
TRBJ1-4 | - | TRBV10-3 | - | CAITGGTNEKLFF | TGTGCCATCACCGGGGGAACTAATGAAAAACTGTTTTTT
TRBJ2-1 | - | TRBV3-1/TRBV3-2 | TRBD2 | CASSQGLAGGPGEQFF | TGTGCCAGCAGCCAAGGACTAGCGGGAGGGCCCGGGGAGCAGTTCTTC
TRBJ2-2 | - | TRBV24-1 | - | CATSLAVTGELFF | TGTGCCACCAGTCTGGCGGTGACCGGGGAGCTGTTTTTT
TRBJ1-5 | once | TRBV28 | - | CASSLGGRGDQPQHF | TGTGCCAGCAGTTTAGGGGGGCGAGGGGATCAGCCCCAGCATTTT
TRBJ2-3 | - | TRBV9 | TRBD1 | CASSVRFGTGVADTQYF | TGTGCCAGCAGCGTACGTTTCGGGACAGGGGTGGCGGATACGCAGTATTTT
TRBJ2-1 | - | TRBV7-3 | TRBD2 | CASSGGTSWSNEQFF | TGTGCCAGCAGCGGGGGGACTAGCTGGAGCAATGAGCAGTTCTTC
TRBJ1-2 | - | TRBV2 | - | CASSEALQGKYGYTF | TGTGCCAGCAGTGAAGCGCTTCAGGGAAAATATGGCTACACCTTC
TRBJ2-5 | - | TRBV7-2 | - | CASSLEFPYSKTQYF | TGTGCCAGCAGCTTAGAGTTTCCCTATTCTAAAACCCAGTACTTC
TRBJ2-7 | - | TRBV18 | TRBD2 | CASSPGLAGDEQYF | TGTGCCAGCTCACCGGGACTAGCGGGAGACGAGCAGTACTTC
TRBJ1-1 | - | TRBV19 | TRBD1 | CASSLPSGGTNTEAFF | TGTGCCAGTAGTTTACCGTCAGGGGGGACAAACACTGAAGCTTTCTTT
TRBJ1-5 | - | TRBV28 | TRBD1 | CASRTGGSGPQHF | TGTGCCAGCAGGACAGGGGGGTCGGGGCCCCAGCATTTT
TRBJ2-1 | - | TRBV6-6 | - | CASSYRGDSLNEQFF | TGTGCCAGCAGTTACAGGGGGGACTCCCTCAATGAGCAGTTCTTC
TRBJ1-2 | - | TRBV19 | TRBD1 | CASRTTGFNYGYTF | TGTGCCAGTAGGACGACAGGGTTCAACTATGGCTACACCTTC
TRBJ2-7 | once | TRBV5-1 | - | CASSLPPSYEQYF | TGCGCCAGCAGCTTGCCCCCATCCTACGAGCAGTACTTC
TRBJ2-5 | - | TRBV2 | TRBD2 | CASRGLAGEETQYF | TGTGCCAGCAGGGGACTAGCGGGAGAAGAGACCCAGTACTTC
TRBJ1-1 | once | TRBV24-1 | TRBD1 | CATSDKGTGTEAFF | TGTGCCACCAGTGACAAAGGGACAGGGACTGAAGCTTTCTTT
TRBJ1-4 | - | TRBV24-1 | TRBD1 | CATSDGDRRVEKLFF | TGTGCCACCAGTGATGGGGACAGGCGGGTTGAAAAACTGTTTTTT
TRBJ2-7 | - | TRBV29-1 | TRBD2 | CSVRDYSYEQYF | TGCAGCGTCCGGGACTACTCCTACGAGCAGTACTTC
TRBJ2-7 | once | TRBV11-2 | TRBD1 | CASSLNRGRGVEQYF | TGTGCCAGCAGCTTGAACAGGGGAAGGGGCGTCGAGCAGTACTTC
TRBJ2-5 | - | TRBV6-6 | - | CASSPGAGVGETQYF | TGTGCCAGCAGCCCAGGGGCGGGAGTTGGTGAGACCCAGTACTTC
TRBJ1-3 | once | TRBV4-2 | - | CASSQETGSGNTIYF | TGTGCCAGCAGCCAAGAAACGGGCTCTGGAAACACCATATATTTT
TRBJ1-1 | - | TRBV6-5 | - | CASSSRNTEAFF | TGTGCCAGCAGTTCCCGGAACACTGAAGCTTTCTTT
TRBJ2-5 | - | TRBV15 | - | CATSRAYGRTSQETQYF | TGTGCCACCAGCAGGGCTTACGGACGGACGAGCCAAGAGACCCAGTACTTC
TRBJ1-1 | - | TRBV14 | - | CASNRLNTEAFF | TGTGCCAGCAATAGGTTGAACACTGAAGCTTTCTTT
TRBJ1-3 | - | TRBV6-5 | - | CASSPDEFGNTIYF | TGTGCCAGCAGTCCTGACGAGTTCGGAAACACCATATATTTT
TRBJ1-3 | - | TRBV28 | TRBD1 | CAIYSGQGDGTIYF | TGTGCCATCTATTCCGGACAGGGCGATGGGACCATATATTTT
TRBJ2-2 | - | TRBV5-1 | - | CASSTRTPTAGELFF | TGCGCCAGCAGCACCCGGACACCTACAGCCGGGGAGCTGTTTTTT
TRBJ2-4 | - | TRBV19 | - | CASSWGRLGLEGKNIQYF | TGTGCCAGTAGTTGGGGACGGCTGGGGCTGGAGGGCAAAAACATTCAGTACTTC
TRBJ2-3 | - | TRBV7-2 | - | CASSPTGTDTQYF | TGTGCCAGCAGCCCCACAGGGACCGATACGCAGTATTTT
TRBJ2-7 | - | TRBV12-5 | - | CASATDRTGHEQYF | TGTGCTAGTGCGACGGATCGGACGGGCCACGAGCAGTACTTC
TRBJ1-1 | - | TRBV5-1 | - | CASSLGGDRYTEAFF | TGCGCCAGCAGCTTGGGGGGCGACAGATACACTGAAGCTTTCTTT
TRBJ1-1 | - | TRBV27 | - | CASSLRRQANTEAFF | TGTGCCAGCAGTTTAAGGAGACAGGCGAACACTGAAGCTTTCTTT
TRBJ2-5 | - | TRBV19 | TRBD1 | CASTQGVGETQYF | TGTGCCAGTACCCAGGGGGTAGGAGAGACCCAGTACTTC
TRBJ1-3 | - | TRBV18 | - | CASSPPNLGNTIYF | TGTGCCAGCTCACCACCGAATCTGGGAAACACCATATATTTT
TRBJ2-3 | - | TRBV28 | TRBD1 | CASSLSGSGQGADTQYF | TGTGCCAGCAGTTTATCGGGGTCGGGACAGGGGGCAGATACGCAGTATTTT
TRBJ2-1 | - | TRBV10-1 | - | CASPPTAGTHEQFF | TGCGCCAGCCCCCCCACTGCCGGGACCCATGAGCAGTTCTTC
TRBJ1-6 | - | TRBV28 | - | CASSLDHTPLHF | TGTGCCAGCAGTTTAGACCACACACCCCTCCACTTT
TRBJ2-2 | - | TRBV19 | TRBD2 | CASRPGLATNTGELFF | TGTGCCAGCCGTCCGGGACTAGCGACGAACACCGGGGAGCTGTTTTTT
TRBJ2-7 | - | TRBV30 | TRBD2 | CAWTAAGAYEQYF | TGTGCCTGGACGGCAGCGGGAGCCTACGAGCAGTACTTC